Shown below are 26 T cell receptor beta chains from a single sample sequenced in a study of cytomegalovirus exposure and HLA in healthy donors (dated by TCRdb to about 2017). Library method: the immunoSEQ multiplex PCR assay. For the multiplex PCR, a mixture combining 60 forward primers for TCR Vbeta segments and 13 reverse primers for TCR Jbeta segments was used. TCRdb took over this immuneACCESS table, retaining in-frame rearrangements with V and J assigned. Such tables are incomplete; in checked studies, under half of the missing clones stem from an unresolved V gene, and the remainder is unexplained. This sample is represented by 150,000 to 200,000 clones; roughly 75% of them were singletons. The ten biggest clones cover about 7.7% of the sample. The sequencing input was PBMCs. The receptor set was obtained from a woman aged 40 to 50 in good health and CMV-seropositive.

This clone was detected once. This chain uses TRBV7-2 with TRBJ1-2; D perhaps matches TRBD1 (6 bases). CDR3 length: 15 amino acids. Trimming shortened V by 6 bases and J by 4 bases, and 18 bases separated the two germline ends. CDR1 SGHTA and CDR2 FQGNSA come from the germline V gene. The CDR3, as DNA: TGTGCCAGCAGTAAACGGACAGAGAGTTCCTATGGCTACACCTTC. Residues: CASSKRTESSYGYTF.

The chain carries TRBV5-6 and TRBJ2-7; 9 nucleotides agree with TRBD2. V shed 4 bases, J shed 3 bases, and the junction held 8 bases outside the gene matches. The CDR3 is made up of 15 amino acids. Germline CDR1 and CDR2: SGHDT and YYEEEE. The chain's CDR3 is CASSRRLAEVYEQYF. Here the CDR3 DNA reads TGTGCCAGCAGCCGGAGACTAGCGGAGGTCTACGAGCAGTACTTC.

There are a few counts of this clone. The chain combines TRBV19 with TRBJ1-1; D perhaps matches TRBD1 (6 bases). The CDR3 sequence is 11 residues long. Trimming pared 8 bases from V and 7 bases from J, leaving 11 bases between. Germline CDR1 reads LNHDA; CDR2 reads SQIVND (reference sequence). Written as DNA, the CDR3 is TGTGCCAGTCGGGGGGCTGTTGAAGCTTTCTTT. It is translated as CASRGAVEAFF.

The chain carries TRBV7-3 and TRBJ2-6, with D possibly TRBD1 on 5 matching bases. The CDR3 covers 14 residues. CDR1 and CDR2 (germline): SGHTA, FQGTGA. Deletions cut 5 bases from V and 0 bases from J, with 5 bases between. CDR3 nucleotide sequence: TGTGCCAGCAGCGACAGCTCTGGGGCCAACGTCCTGACTTTC. The encoded protein is CASSDSSGANVLTF. The full variable domain, rest sourced from reference TRBV7-3 and TRBJ2-6, is GAGVSQTPSNKVTEKGKYVELRCDPISGHTALYWYRQSLGQGPEFLIYFQGTGAADDSGLPNDRFFAVRPEGSVSTLKIQRTERGDSAVYLCASSDSSGANVLTFGAGSRLTVL.

The rearrangement joins TRBV18 to TRBJ1-5; D not certain. Per the germline V gene, CDR1 is KGHSH and CDR2 is LQKENI. This CDR3 has 13 residues. V lost 4 bases and J lost 5, with 9 bases in between. CDR3 coding DNA: TGTGCCAGCTCACTGGGAGAAGATCAGCCCCAGCATTTT. This sequence encodes CASSLGEDQPQHF.

The rearrangement uses TRBV5-1 and TRBJ2-5; 14 nucleotides line up with TRBD2. CDR1 and CDR2 from the germline V gene are SGHRS and YFSETQ. This CDR3 has 16 amino acids. V shed 4 bases and J 5 bases; nucleotides not matched to a gene: 7. The CDR3 DNA is TGCGCCAGCAGCCAGGGACTAGCGGGAGCTCTGGAGACCCAGTACTTC. Amino acids: CASSQGLAGALETQYF.

This chain uses TRBV18 with TRBJ1-1, with TRBD1 as a possible D gene (5 bases). Trimming removed 5 bases from V and 2 bases from J, with 6 bases in between. The CDR3 is 12 residues long. Germline assignment: CDR1 KGHSH and CDR2 LQKENI. CDR3 region: CASSGANTEAFF. CDR3 nucleotides: TGTGCCAGCTCAGGGGCCAACACTGAAGCTTTCTTT.

The chain combines TRBV28 with TRBJ2-1; D is possibly TRBD2 (5 bases). Trimming removed 6 bases at V and 4 bases at J, with 19 bases between. The V gene's germline CDR1 is MDHEN and CDR2 SYDVKM. The CDR3 has 16 residues. For the CDR3, the DNA is TGTGCCAGCAGCTCTAACGGGCCGAGGGTATACAATGAGCAGTTCTTC. It specifies CASSSNGPRVYNEQFF.

The chain employs TRBV18 and TRBJ2-7; D may be TRBD2 (6 bases). The germline CDR1 and CDR2 sequences are KGHSH and LQKENI. Trimming left V 2 bases short and J 0 bases short, with 14 bases between. The length of the CDR3 is 16 residues. The CDR3 DNA reads as TGTGCCAGCTCACCATTGGCTAGCGAGAGCTCCTACGAGCAGTACTTC. Its protein product is CASSPLASESSYEQYF.

This chain links TRBV29-1 with TRBJ2-6; no clear D. Trimming stripped 5 bases from V and 1 base from J, with 6 bases between. This CDR3 comprises 13 residues. Germline loops: CDR1 SQVTM, CDR2 ANQGSEA. The CDR3 loop is CSVTVSGANVLTF. In DNA, the CDR3 is TGCAGCGTTACGGTATCTGGGGCCAACGTCCTGACTTTC.

The V and J genes are TRBV21-1 and TRBJ2-3; the DNA was not used to check the table's D call, TRBD2. TRBV21-1 constitutes a pseudogene. This CDR3 has 15 residues. CDR3 nucleotide sequence: TGTGCCAGCCCCGGGACTAGCGGCCACACAGATACGCAGTATTTT. This sequence encodes CASPGTSGHTDTQYF.

V is TRBV27 and J is TRBJ1-4; 9 bases agree with TRBD1. Germline assignment: CDR1 MNHEY and CDR2 SMNVEV (reference sequence). The CDR3 covers 14 residues. Germline trimming cut 7 bases from V and 8 bases from J; bases unmatched to any gene: 8. CDR3 coding DNA: TGTGCCAGCACCCGGAGGACAGGGGAGGAAAAACTGTTTTTT. Protein sequence: CASTRRTGEEKLFF.

The rearrangement joins TRBV19 to TRBJ2-7, with 8 bases fitting TRBD1. The CDR3 covers 14 residues. V dropped 3 bases and J dropped 5; count of bases not matched to a gene: 6. The V gene's germline CDR1 is LNHDA and CDR2 SQIVND (reference sequence). The CDR3 reads CASSIRTGYDEQYF. For the CDR3, the DNA is TGTGCCAGTAGTATTAGGACAGGGTACGACGAGCAGTACTTC.

The chain employs TRBV9 and TRBJ2-7; 7 bases align to TRBD1. Trimming took 4 bases from V and 6 from J; bases not matched to a gene: 4. CDR1 is SGDLS and CDR2 is YYNGEE in the germline V gene. This CDR3 has 12 amino acids. The CDR3, as DNA: TGTGCCAGCAGCCCAGGGGGTACCGAGCAGTACTTC. Translation: CASSPGGTEQYF.

This rearrangement joins TRBV5-1 to TRBJ2-5, with a possible D match to TRBD2 (6 bases). The CDR3 extends over 16 amino acids. Germline V gene lookup returns CDR1 SGHRS and CDR2 YFSETQ. V lost 2 bases and J 2 bases, leaving 16 bases between the germline ends. Here the CDR3 reads CASSLSGRAAQETQYF. The CDR3 DNA reads TGCGCCAGCAGCTTAAGCGGGCGGGCAGCACAAGAGACCCAGTACTTC.

In DNA form, the CDR3 reads TGTGCCAGCAGTATGGACAGTGGGCAGGACACTGAAGCTTTCTTT. Translated, it gives CASSMDSGQDTEAFF. V usage is TRBV6-6 and J usage is TRBJ1-1, with D perhaps matching TRBD1 (6 bases). The CDR3 has 15 amino acids. Trimming pared 5 bases from V and 3 bases from J, leaving 16 bases between. CDR1 MNHNY and CDR2 SVGAGI come from the germline V gene (reference sequence).

The chain has TRBV29-1 and TRBJ1-1; the D gene is possibly TRBD1 (5 bases). The CDR3 has 14 amino acids. Germline CDR1 and CDR2: SQVTM and ANQGSEA. V dropped 6 bases and J dropped 3 bases, with 17 bases sitting between them. CDR3 sequence reads: CSVGGGTEYTEAFF. In DNA, the CDR3 is TGCAGCGTCGGGGGAGGGACGGAGTACACTGAAGCTTTCTTT.

The chain is built from TRBV27 and TRBJ1-2, with D hard to call. Trimming took off 2 bases at V and 1 base at J, with 11 bases between the two ends. Germline-derived CDR1 and CDR2 are MNHEY and SMNVEV (reference sequence). This CDR3 has 15 amino acids. The CDR3 DNA follows: TGTGCCAGCAGTTTAGGAGGCCGGATTAACTATGGCTACACCTTC. It is translated as CASSLGGRINYGYTF.

The genes are TRBV7-2 and TRBJ1-5, with unresolved D. Trimming left V 4 bases short and J 5 bases short, with 12 bases between. Germline assignment: CDR1 SGHTA and CDR2 FQGNSA. The CDR3 has 14 residues. In nucleotides, the CDR3 is TGTGCCAGCAGCTCACAGAGTTCGTATCAGCCCCAGCATTTT. It encodes CASSSQSSYQPQHF.

This clone was seen more than once but under ten times. The gene calls are TRBV19 and TRBJ2-7; D possibly corresponds to TRBD1 (6 bases). Looked up from germline, CDR1 is LNHDA and CDR2 is SQIVND (reference sequence). This CDR3 comprises 13 residues. V was clipped by 8 bases and J by 3 bases, with 14 bases between them. CDR3 in DNA: TGTGCCAGTTCCCTAGGACAGTTCTACGAGCAGTACTTC. It codes for CASSLGQFYEQYF. The complete variable domain, with remaining parts taken from reference TRBV19 and TRBJ2-7, reads DGGITQSPKYLFRKEGQNVTLSCEQNLNHDAMYWYRQDPGQGLRLIYYSQIVNDFQKGDIAEGYSVSREKKESFPLTVTSAQKNPTAFYLCASSLGQFYEQYFGPGTRLTVT.

The V and J genes are TRBV7-3 and TRBJ2-2; 7 nucleotides match TRBD1. The CDR3 consists of 16 residues. CDR1 is SGHTA and CDR2 is FQGTGA in the germline V gene. The V segment lost 0 bases and the J segment 4 bases; nucleotides outside the gene matches: 5. CDR3 nucleotides: TGTGCCAGCAGCTTAACCCCCCCAGGGGGCACCGGGGAGCTGTTTTTT. This translates into CASSLTPPGGTGELFF.

This rearrangement joins TRBV10-1 to TRBJ2-7, with a weak D call TRBD1 (6 bases). The germline CDR1 and CDR2 sequences are WNHNN and SYGVQD (reference sequence). The length of the CDR3 is 18 residues. Between the trimmed V and J ends, which lost 3 bases and 2 bases, there was a span of 23 bases. In DNA, the CDR3 is TGCGCCAGCAGTGAAACCAGGGGTGGGCCCCGCCGGCCCTACGAGCAGTACTTC. As protein: CASSETRGGPRRPYEQYF.

CDR3 in DNA: TGCGCCAGCAGCCAAGGCTCTCCCTGGAGAGAAGGCTACACCTTC. Protein sequence: CASSQGSPWREGYTF. The chain combines TRBV4-3 with TRBJ1-2, with D unclear. V gave up 1 base and J gave up 8 bases, with 17 bases separating them. Germline lookup yields CDR1 LGHNA and CDR2 YSLEER. The CDR3 loop spans 15 amino acids.

This clone was counted a few times. The chain is built from TRBV30 and TRBJ1-3; D not certain. V shed 4 bases and J shed 0 bases, with 10 bases lying between them. The CDR3 has 14 residues. In germline, CDR1 is GTSNPN, CDR2 SVGIG (reference sequence). CDR3 nucleotide sequence: TGTGCCTGGATTGGGCAGTTCTCTGGAAACACCATATATTTT. It specifies CAWIGQFSGNTIYF.

This clone turned up a few times. This chain links TRBV2 with TRBJ2-5, with TRBD2 matching 14 bases. CDR1 SNHLY and CDR2 FYNNEI come from the germline V gene. V was pared by 5 bases and J by 2 bases, with 10 bases of the junction left unmatched. The length of the CDR3 is 18 residues. The CDR3 is CASSPGTSGSRGQETQYF. CDR3 in DNA: TGTGCCAGCAGTCCCGGGACTAGCGGGAGTCGGGGGCAAGAGACCCAGTACTTC. The full variable domain, rest sourced from reference TRBV2 and TRBJ2-5, is EPEVTQTPSHQVTQMGQEVILRCVPISNHLYFYWYRQILGQKVEFLVSFYNNEISEKSEIFDDQFSVERPDGSNFTLKIRSTKLEDSAMYFCASSPGTSGSRGQETQYFGPGTRLLVL.

The chain recombines TRBV7-2 with TRBJ1-4, with a possible D match to TRBD1 (6 bases). The CDR3 spans 16 residues. Trimming took off 1 base at V and 11 bases at J, with 20 bases between the two ends. Germline V lookup: CDR1 SGHTA, CDR2 FQGNSA. CDR3 residues: CASSLEPPGQTTKLFF. The DNA of the CDR3 is TGTGCCAGCAGCTTAGAACCCCCGGGACAAACAACGAAACTGTTTTTT.